This T cell receptor (beta chain) stems from a study of blood T cell repertoires in COVID-19. Study-wide background: Samples taken during acute and convalescent COVID-19 were collected in the United States, Italy and Spain. T cells, B-cell-depleted T cells, or PBMCs supplied cDNA or gDNA.

It was during active infection that Seattle patients were enrolled and then longitudinally followed. This clone showed up just a few times. TCRdb keeps only in-frame clones here, not all; method: immunoSEQ multiplex PCR. The data show 200,000 to 250,000 clones, about 88% seen once. With 8 bases removed from V and 0 bases from J, the gap between germline ends came to 14 bases. This CDR3 has 15 residues. Germline values: CDR1 ENHRY, CDR2 SYGVKD. The origin of this receptor is a woman between 50 and 59 years old with COVID-19, enrolled during active disease. Sequencing was carried out using peripheral blood. The chain combines TRBV10-3 with TRBJ1-3; D is undetermined. The CDR3 loop reads CAIERGPSSGNTIYF. In DNA form, the CDR3 reads TGTGCCATCGAACGGGGTCCTTCCTCTGGAAACACCATATATTTT.